The 28 T cell receptor beta chains in this list originate from one sample, sequenced in a study of blood T cell repertoires in COVID-19 (dated by TCRdb to about 2020). The method was the immunoSEQ multiplex PCR assay. TCRdb holds this immuneACCESS table with in-frame rearrangements only. Some clones are missing; in checked studies, unresolved V genes explain under half, and the rest has no known cause. Within this sample are some 460,000 clones, with around 89% of them counted one time only. The top ten clones comprise 4% to 4.5% of the sample. Input material: peripheral blood. The receptor source for this set is a woman aged 25-40 years with acute or convalescent COVID-19.

The chain has TRBV5-1 and TRBJ2-7, with a weak D call TRBD1 (6 bases). In germline, CDR1 is SGHRS, CDR2 YFSETQ. Trimming pared 4 bases from V and 5 bases from J, leaving 19 bases between. The CDR3 is 15 amino acids. DNA of the CDR3: TGCGCCAGCAGCGTTCCCGGGACAAGGTTCCACGAGCAGTACTTC. Translated, it gives CASSVPGTRFHEQYF.

The chain has TRBV28 and TRBJ1-6; 8 bases map to TRBD1. The CDR3 extends over 15 amino acids. J was trimmed by 8 bases and V by 6 bases; bases with no gene match: 9. In germline, CDR1 is MDHEN, CDR2 SYDVKM. The CDR3 here is CASREGQGLYSPLHF. CDR3 DNA: TGTGCCAGCAGAGAAGGACAGGGCCTTTATTCACCCCTCCACTTT.

The V and J genes are TRBV6-5 and TRBJ2-3, with 7 bases lining up with TRBD1. V was clipped by 5 bases and J by 4 bases; unmatched bases: 6. Germline V CDR1 and CDR2: MNHEY, SVGAGI. The CDR3 has 14 residues. The CDR3 DNA reads as TGTGCCAGCAGTCACACAGGGGAGCCAGATACGCAGTATTTT. It translates to CASSHTGEPDTQYF.

The J gene is TRBJ1-2, the V gene TRBV12-3 or TRBV12-4, with 8 bases identical to TRBD1. This CDR3 has 11 residues. The ends lost 6 bases at V and 12 bases at J; junction bases unmatched: 6. CDR3 in DNA: TGTGCCAGCAGCGGACAGGGCAGGCACACCTTC. Translated: CASSGQGRHTF.

Here the CDR3 DNA reads TGCGCCAGCAGCTTGGAGGTCAGGGGAGTAGCCAAAAACATTCAGTACTTC. Translating it yields CASSLEVRGVAKNIQYF. The V call is TRBV5-1, the J call TRBJ2-4, with TRBD1 as a possible D gene (6 bases). CDR1 is SGHRS and CDR2 is YFSETQ in the germline V gene. This CDR3 is 17 amino acids long. V lost 0 bases, J lost 0 bases, and 13 bases lay in between.

This rearrangement joins TRBV19 to TRBJ2-1; tentatively, D is TRBD1 (5 bases). V was trimmed by 0 bases and J by 0 bases, leaving 6 bases between them. Looked up from germline, CDR1 is LNHDA and CDR2 is SQIVND (reference sequence). The CDR3 contains 15 residues. The chain's CDR3 is CASSIDQGSYNEQFF. The DNA for the CDR3 is TGTGCCAGTAGTATAGATCAGGGCTCCTACAATGAGCAGTTCTTC.

This clone was counted between two and nine times. The chain uses TRBV28 and TRBJ1-1, with D possibly matching TRBD1 (6 bases). This CDR3 comprises 17 residues. Deletions cut 3 bases from V and 6 bases from J, with 23 bases between. Germline V CDR1 and CDR2: MDHEN, SYDVKM. The CDR3 DNA reads as TGTGCCAGCAGTTTGGGAGGGAGACAGGAAGCGAGGCCTGAAGCTTTCTTT. Protein product: CASSLGGRQEARPEAFF.

In this sample, this clone turned up once. This chain links TRBV27 with TRBJ1-1; 11 nucleotides match TRBD1. The germline V gene encodes CDR1 MNHEY and CDR2 SMNVEV (reference sequence). The CDR3 sequence is 15 residues long. V lost 5 bases and J lost 4; bases outside the gene matches: 6. The chain's CDR3 is CASSPWTGGVTEAFF. The CDR3 DNA sequence: TGTGCCAGCAGTCCGTGGACAGGGGGCGTCACTGAAGCTTTCTTT.

This chain joins TRBV7-9 and TRBJ1-5; D perhaps matches TRBD1 (5 bases). Germline V gene lookup returns CDR1 SEHNR and CDR2 FQNEAQ (reference sequence). There are 14 residues in the CDR3. V was shortened by 3 bases and J by 4 bases, with 10 bases between the two germline ends. The CDR3 DNA reads TGTGCCAGCAGCTTTTCAGGGAAGAATCAGCCCCAGCATTTT. Protein: CASSFSGKNQPQHF.

This chain joins TRBV12-3 or TRBV12-4 and TRBJ1-6; TRBD1 might be the D (5 bases). Trimming took 8 bases from V and 9 from J, leaving 14 bases between them. This CDR3 has 13 residues. The CDR3 protein is CASGTAGGSPLHF. The CDR3 DNA reads as TGTGCCAGCGGGACTGCAGGAGGTTCACCCCTCCACTTT.

The rearrangement links TRBV19 to TRBJ2-3; 8 nucleotides line up with TRBD1. Germline V gene lookup returns CDR1 LNHDA and CDR2 SQIVND (reference sequence). The J segment lost 4 bases and the V segment lost 3 bases, leaving 9 bases of the junction unmatched. This CDR3 contains 16 residues. In nucleotides, the CDR3 is TGTGCCAGTAGTATTCCGGAGACAGGGGTTGCAGATACGCAGTATTTT. Protein sequence: CASSIPETGVADTQYF.

The chain recombines TRBV14 with TRBJ2-5; a weak D match, TRBD1 (6 bases). CDR1 and CDR2 from the germline V gene are SGHDN and FVKESK. CDR3 size: 16 residues. Trimming pared 4 bases from V and 2 bases from J, leaving 17 bases between. The CDR3 sequence is CASSLEPPDSQETQYF. The CDR3 DNA follows: TGTGCCAGCAGCCTGGAACCCCCGGACAGTCAAGAGACCCAGTACTTC.

The chain links TRBV10-1 to TRBJ2-1, with D perhaps TRBD2 (6 bases). Germline assignment: CDR1 WNHNN and CDR2 SYGVQD (reference sequence). CDR3 length: 14 amino acids. V lost 2 bases, J lost 5 bases, and 10 bases lay in between. The CDR3 reads CASSELRTNNEQFF. DNA of the CDR3: TGCGCCAGCAGTGAGCTCCGGACTAACAATGAGCAGTTCTTC.

The chain couples TRBV5-6 to TRBJ1-5, with no clear D. The CDR3 is 16 residues long. V was shortened by 2 bases and J by 2 bases, with 14 bases between the two germline ends. Germline V gene data show CDR1 as SGHDT and CDR2 as YYEEEE. The CDR3 is CASSLSGELGNQPQHF. The DNA for the CDR3 is TGTGCCAGCAGCTTATCCGGGGAGTTAGGCAATCAGCCCCAGCATTTT.

The sample holds one count of this clone. This sequence joins TRBV2 and TRBJ1-1; the match to TRBD1 covers 8 bases. V was pared by 6 bases and J by 1 base, with 7 bases of the junction left unmatched. The CDR3 runs 15 residues. Germline V gives CDR1 SNHLY, CDR2 FYNNEI. The CDR3 is CASSHGGTGNTEAFF. The CDR3 coding sequence is TGTGCCAGCAGCCACGGCGGGACAGGGAACACTGAAGCTTTCTTT.

This chain joins TRBV6-6 and TRBJ1-2; 11 bases align to TRBD1. V was pared by 4 bases and J by 4 bases, with 5 bases of the junction left unmatched. The germline V gene has CDR1 MNHNY and CDR2 SVGAGI (reference sequence). The CDR3 spans 15 residues. The CDR3 here is CASSLGQGALYGYTF. As DNA, the CDR3 is TGTGCCAGCAGTTTAGGACAGGGGGCTCTCTATGGCTACACCTTC.

V usage is TRBV15 and J usage is TRBJ2-3; TRBD1 is a possible D gene (6 bases). Per germline, CDR1 LNHNV and CDR2 YYDKDF (reference sequence). Trimming stripped 3 bases from V and 5 bases from J, with 12 bases between. This CDR3 is 14 amino acids long. In DNA form, the CDR3 reads TGTGCCACCAGCAGGGCCCTAGGGGGAGATACGCAGTATTTT. This gives the protein CATSRALGGDTQYF.

The chain uses TRBV5-8 and TRBJ2-3; the D gene is possibly TRBD2 (6 bases). CDR1 and CDR2 (germline): SGHTS, YDEGEE. The V gene lost 0 bases and the J gene lost 2 bases, with 10 bases spanning the gap. The CDR3 length is 15 residues. The CDR3 DNA follows: TGTGCCAGCAGCTTGGGGCGGGGAAACACAGATACGCAGTATTTT. Amino acids: CASSLGRGNTDTQYF.

The chain links TRBV7-3 to TRBJ2-3; D gene unclear. This CDR3 is 13 amino acids long. The germline V gene encodes CDR1 SGHTA and CDR2 FQGTGA. Between the trimmed V and J ends, which lost 6 bases and 7 bases, there was a span of 14 bases. The CDR3 protein is CASRKSTEYTQYF. CDR3 nucleotide sequence: TGTGCCAGCAGGAAATCCACAGAGTATACGCAGTATTTT.

V is TRBV11-2 and J is TRBJ2-3; 8 nucleotides agree with TRBD2. CDR3 size: 17 residues. V trimming: 2 bases; J trimming: 4 bases; junction bases outside the gene matches: 11. CDR1 and CDR2 from the germline V gene are SGHAT and FQNNGV. The CDR3 loop is CASSLHLRGGLSDTQYF. CDR3 nucleotide sequence: TGTGCCAGCAGCTTACACCTCCGGGGGGGCTTGTCAGATACGCAGTATTTT.

The chain carries TRBV10-3 and TRBJ1-2; 9 positions match TRBD1. This CDR3 has 16 residues. V gave up 6 bases and J gave up 1 base; unmatched junction bases: 9. Germline V gene sequence: CDR1 ENHRY, CDR2 SYGVKD. The CDR3 sequence is CAIRVRDREGNYGYTF. Here the CDR3 DNA reads TGTGCCATCAGGGTTCGGGACAGGGAGGGTAACTATGGCTACACCTTC.

The chain has TRBV7-3 and TRBJ1-1; 7 bases match TRBD1. Germline trimming cut 5 bases from V and 0 bases from J; bases unmatched to any gene: 6. This CDR3 region has 15 residues. Looked up from germline, CDR1 is SGHTA and CDR2 is FQGTGA. DNA for the CDR3: TGTGCCAGCAGCCCTCAAGGGACAGTGAACACTGAAGCTTTCTTT. It yields the protein CASSPQGTVNTEAFF.

The chain has TRBV2 and TRBJ2-5; TRBD2 aligns across 12 bases. The CDR3 contains 18 residues. Germline V CDR1 and CDR2: SNHLY, FYNNEI. Losses at the gene ends were 7 bases for V and 2 bases for J; bases not matched to a gene: 14. This chain's CDR3 is CASKRTTSGGPRQETQYF. The DNA for the CDR3 is TGTGCCAGCAAACGAACGACTAGCGGGGGACCTCGTCAAGAGACCCAGTACTTC.

The gene calls are TRBV3-1 (or the pseudogene TRBV3-2) and TRBJ1-2; no clear D gene. Trimming stripped 1 base from V and 4 bases from J, with 13 bases between. This CDR3 region has 15 residues. Germline CDR1 is LGHDT and CDR2 is YNNKEL (reference sequence). The CDR3 loop is CASSQAIGRTYGYTF. Here the CDR3 DNA reads TGTGCCAGCAGCCAAGCAATAGGGAGGACCTATGGCTACACCTTC.

CDR3: CASSETGTGSYEQYF. CDR3 DNA: TGTGCCAGCAGCGAAACCGGGACAGGGTCCTACGAGCAGTACTTC. The J gene is TRBJ2-7, the V gene TRBV28; 9 bases are shared with TRBD1. From germline, CDR1 is MDHEN and CDR2 SYDVKM. The CDR3 runs to 15 residues. V trimming: 6 bases; J trimming: 1 base; junction bases outside the gene matches: 7. Based on the CDR3 plus reference TRBV28 and TRBJ2-7, the full variable domain is DVKVTQSSRYLVKRTGEKVFLECVQDMDHENMFWYRQDPGLGLRLIYFSYDVKMKEKGDIPEGYSVSREKKERFSLILESASTNQTSMYLCASSETGTGSYEQYFGPGTRLTVT.

This chain connects TRBV9 to TRBJ1-2; no clear D gene. CDR3 length: 15 residues. In germline, CDR1 is SGDLS, CDR2 YYNGEE. V was shortened by 1 base and J by 4 bases, with 14 bases between the two germline ends. CDR3 nucleotides: TGTGCCAGCAGCGTATCCCCCGACGGAGTCTATGGCTACACCTTC. Protein product: CASSVSPDGVYGYTF.

V gene TRBV7-6 combines with J gene TRBJ2-5; 11 bases align to TRBD2. CDR3 length equals 15 residues. V trimming: 5 bases; J trimming: 5 bases; junction bases outside the gene matches: 7. CDR1 and CDR2 from the germline V gene are SGHVS and FNYEAQ. The CDR3 coding sequence is TGTGCCAGCAGCATCATGACTAGCGGGGTGGAGACCCAGTACTTC. Residues: CASSIMTSGVETQYF.

This chain joins TRBV5-4 and TRBJ2-3, with 9 bases lining up with TRBD2. Trimming at V came to 4 bases and at J to 5 bases, leaving 5 bases not matched to a gene. The CDR3 has 14 residues. Germline loops: CDR1 SGHNT, CDR2 YYREEE (reference sequence). The CDR3 region has the DNA TGTGCCAGCAGCCGGACTAGCGCTCAAGATACGCAGTATTTT. Protein sequence: CASSRTSAQDTQYF.